Listed below are T cell receptor beta chains from one sample, sequenced in a study of graft-versus-host responses after intestinal transplantation. Using immunoSEQ multiplex PCR, the repertoire was profiled, and TCRdb retains in-frame clones only, with some absent. The sample shows about 130,000 clones, approximately 90% of them seen only once. Their antigen targets remain unknown. The source was unstimulated CD4+ T cells sorted from spleen or lymph node cells, collected before intestinal transplant. These receptors originate from a human donor who received an intestinal transplant. CDR3s include the opening cysteine and the closing phenylalanine or tryptophan. D genes are given only for firm matches. For some rows the clone size is stated as once, few or many, or as a class when expanded; others skip it.

>-|TRBJ2-7|TRBV6-1|-
CASPADTDGTYEQYF
TGTGCCAGCCCCGCCGACACGGACGGAACCTACGAGCAGTACTTC
>-|TRBJ2-3|TRBV29-1|few
CSVEDRGRGADTQYF
TGCAGCGTTGAAGATCGGGGCCGGGGAGCAGATACGCAGTATTTT
>TRBD1|TRBJ1-2|TRBV14|-
CASSPRQGDGYTF
TGTGCCAGCAGCCCGAGACAGGGGGATGGCTACACCTTC
>-|TRBJ1-6|TRBV15|-
CATSPRSANSPLHF
TGTGCCACCAGCCCCAGGTCGGCTAATTCACCCCTCCACTTT
>-|TRBJ2-1|TRBV5-1|-
CASSFGGAGYNEQFF
TGCGCCAGCAGCTTTGGGGGCGCGGGTTACAATGAGCAGTTCTTC
>TRBD1|TRBJ2-2|TRBV5-4|few
CASTYPGGTGELFF
TGTGCCAGCACCTATCCAGGGGGCACCGGGGAGCTGTTTTTT
>TRBD1|TRBJ2-1|TRBV10-2|-
CASKGQGARNEQFF
TGCGCCAGCAAGGGACAGGGGGCTCGGAATGAGCAGTTCTTC
>TRBD1|TRBJ1-6|TRBV9|-
CASSASRDREILNNSPLHF
TGTGCCAGCAGCGCCTCCCGGGACAGGGAGATACTAAATAATTCACCCCTCCACTTT
>-|TRBJ2-5|TRBV7-2|once
CVSSLGLRVETQYF
TGTGTCAGCAGCTTAGGACTACGCGTAGAGACCCAGTACTTC
>-|TRBJ2-7|TRBV5-5|-
CASSLYRTSYEQYF
TGTGCCAGCAGCTTATATCGGACCTCCTACGAGCAGTACTTC
>-|TRBJ2-2|TRBV7-9|-
CASSDGTPTGELFF
TGTGCCAGCAGCGACGGGACACCAACCGGGGAGCTGTTTTTT
>-|TRBJ2-7|TRBV7-9|-
CASTTARGLRCEQYF
TGTGCCAGCACCACCGCTAGGGGGTTGAGGTGCGAGCAGTACTTC
>-|TRBJ2-7|TRBV7-8|-
CASSHTYEQYF
TGTGCCAGCAGCCATACCTACGAGCAGTACTTC
>-|TRBJ2-1|TRBV4-2|once
CASSQEKRHNNEQFF
TGTGCCAGCAGCCAAGAGAAGAGACACAACAATGAGCAGTTCTTC
>TRBD1|TRBJ2-4|TRBV2|-
CASILGQGSSIQYF
TGTGCCAGCATACTGGGACAGGGAAGTTCCATTCAGTACTTC
>-|TRBJ2-5|TRBV27|-
CASSLSRTLGTQYF
TGTGCCAGCAGTCTTAGTCGGACACTGGGGACCCAGTACTTC
>-|TRBJ2-3|TRBV7-2|-
CASSLTDTQYF
TGTGCCAGCAGCTTAACAGATACGCAGTATTTT
>TRBD2|TRBJ2-7|TRBV10-3|-
CAVGTSGHEQYF
TGTGCCGTCGGGACTAGCGGCCACGAGCAGTACTTC
>-|TRBJ1-1|TRBV18|-
CASSPPGRGTAEAFF
TGTGCCAGCTCACCACCGGGCCGGGGTACGGCTGAAGCTTTCTTT
>TRBD1|TRBJ2-2|TRBV5-1|-
CASSWDSTGELFF
TGCGCCAGCAGTTGGGACAGCACCGGGGAGCTGTTTTTT
>-|TRBJ1-3|TRBV11-3|-
CASSLLGNTIYF
TGTGCCAGCAGCCTCCTCGGAAACACCATATATTTT
>-|TRBJ1-2|TRBV30|-
CAWSAGPTTYGYTF
TGTGCCTGGAGTGCAGGGCCTACTACCTATGGCTACACCTTC
>-|TRBJ1-1|TRBV5-4|-
CASSLMGATEAFF
TGTGCCAGCAGCCTAATGGGGGCAACTGAAGCTTTCTTT
>-|TRBJ2-7|TRBV11-3|once
CASSLDIGREQYF
TGTGCCAGCAGCTTAGATATTGGGCGCGAGCAGTACTTC
>-|TRBJ1-5|TRBV10-3|-
CATSDGSNQPQHF
TGTGCCACCTCGGACGGAAGCAATCAGCCCCAGCATTTT
>TRBD1|TRBJ2-1|TRBV18|-
CASSQGGTGTTGEQFF
TGTGCCAGCTCACAGGGGGGGACAGGGACTACGGGTGAGCAGTTCTTC
>TRBD1|TRBJ1-3|TRBV7-8|-
CASSLTGQGISGNTIYF
TGTGCCAGCAGCCTTACGGGACAGGGTATCTCTGGAAACACCATATATTTT
>-|TRBJ2-2|TRBV6-5|-
CASSYAGSGGELFF
TGTGCCAGCAGTTATGCGGGGAGTGGCGGGGAGCTGTTTTTT
>TRBD1|TRBJ2-7|TRBV6-1|-
CASRTGAGGKYEQYF
TGTGCCAGCAGAACGGGTGCAGGGGGCAAGTACGAGCAGTACTTC
>TRBD2|TRBJ2-5|TRBV6-5|once
CASSPRGGPGETQYF
TGTGCCAGCAGTCCCCGCGGGGGGCCGGGAGAGACCCAGTACTTC
>-|TRBJ1-4|TRBV18|-
CASSPGATNEKLFF
TGTGCCAGCTCACCGGGAGCAACTAATGAAAAACTGTTTTTT
>-|TRBJ1-1|TRBV30|-
CAWSVGGQNTEAFF
TGTGCCTGGAGTGTAGGAGGGCAAAACACTGAAGCTTTCTTT
>-|TRBJ2-7|TRBV7-8|-
CASSLFRRALRTEAYEQYF
TGTGCCAGCAGCTTATTCCGGAGGGCCTTAAGGACAGAGGCCTACGAGCAGTACTTC
>TRBD1|TRBJ2-3|TRBV29-1|-
CSVAIGGLGDTQYF
TGCAGCGTTGCGATAGGGGGCCTGGGAGATACGCAGTATTTT
>-|TRBJ2-2|TRBV27|-
CASSLTDRRTGELFF
TGTGCCAGCAGTTTAACAGACAGAAGGACCGGGGAGCTGTTTTTT
>-|TRBJ1-1|TRBV7-8|-
CAISISGRDTEAFF
TGTGCCATCTCCATATCAGGGCGGGACACTGAAGCTTTCTTT
>-|TRBJ1-6|TRBV6-5|few
CASSYSEGPSSPLHF
TGTGCCAGCAGTTACTCGGAAGGGCCCAGTTCACCCCTCCACTTT
>-|TRBJ1-5|TRBV2|-
CASRAGSRWPQHF
TGTGCCAGCAGGGCCGGGTCCCGGTGGCCCCAGCATTTT
>-|TRBJ2-7|TRBV27|many
CASSLRLEQYF
TGTGCCAGCAGTCTTCGACTCGAGCAGTACTTC
>-|TRBJ2-2|TRBV19|-
CASHVGTNTGELFF
TGTGCCAGTCATGTGGGGACGAACACCGGGGAGCTGTTTTTT
>-|TRBJ2-3|TRBV7-6|-
CASSLAEEPPQYF
TGTGCCAGCAGCTTAGCGGAGGAACCCCCGCAGTATTTT